This record concerns one TCR beta chain sequence. The antigen is not known. Only in-frame clones appear in the TCRdb table, and some are missing; sequencing was by immunoSEQ multiplex PCR. The sample yields roughly 82,000 clones, approximately 84% seen once. These data are taken from a study of T cell responses to AZD1222 COVID-19 vaccine. As for the study in general: Samples with a second dose at about 4 or about 12 weeks were pooled together.

Study-wide points: Most donors were white British and more were female, and clonal diversity was possibly underestimated. At 160-218 and 743-854, vaccine-associated CD4 TCRs were dominant, and they spanned spike.

This CDR3 region has 15 residues. Germline values: CDR1 MNHEY, CDR2 SVGAGI. V lost 2 bases, J lost 3 bases, and 6 bases stayed unmatched. This chain uses TRBV6-5 with TRBJ2-5, with TRBD2 matching 7 bases. This TCR came from an adult in good health. Sequencing used peripheral blood, obtained on day 0 of AZD1222 vaccination. The CDR3 region has the DNA TGTGCCAGCAGTTACAGGCCAGCGGGGAAAGAGACCCAGTACTTC. Its protein is CASSYRPAGKETQYF.